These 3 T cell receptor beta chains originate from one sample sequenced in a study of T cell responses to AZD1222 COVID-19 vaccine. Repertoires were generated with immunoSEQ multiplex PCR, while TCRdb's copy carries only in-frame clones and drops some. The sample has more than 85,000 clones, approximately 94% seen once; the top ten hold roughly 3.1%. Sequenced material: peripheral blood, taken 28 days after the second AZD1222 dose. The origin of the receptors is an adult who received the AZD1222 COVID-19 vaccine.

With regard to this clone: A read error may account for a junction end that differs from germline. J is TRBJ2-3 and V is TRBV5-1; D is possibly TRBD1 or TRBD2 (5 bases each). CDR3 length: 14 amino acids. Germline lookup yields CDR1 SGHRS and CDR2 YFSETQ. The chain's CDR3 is CASSFTGPTHTQYF. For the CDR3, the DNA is TGCGCCAGCAGTTTCACGGGACCCACACATACGCAGTATTTT. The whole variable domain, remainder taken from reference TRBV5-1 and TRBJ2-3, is KAGVTQTPRYLIKTRGQQVTLSCSPISGHRSVSWYQQTPGQGLQFLFEYFSETQRNKGNFPGRFSGRQFSNSRSEMNVSTLELGDSALYLCASSFTGPTHTQYFGPGTRLTVL.

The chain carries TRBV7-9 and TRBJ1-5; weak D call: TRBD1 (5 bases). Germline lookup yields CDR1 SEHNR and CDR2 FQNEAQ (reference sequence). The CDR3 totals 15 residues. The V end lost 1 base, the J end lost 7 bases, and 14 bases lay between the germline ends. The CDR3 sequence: CASSLGDVGDQPQHF. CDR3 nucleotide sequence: TGTGCCAGCAGCTTAGGGGACGTTGGGGACCAGCCCCAGCATTTT.

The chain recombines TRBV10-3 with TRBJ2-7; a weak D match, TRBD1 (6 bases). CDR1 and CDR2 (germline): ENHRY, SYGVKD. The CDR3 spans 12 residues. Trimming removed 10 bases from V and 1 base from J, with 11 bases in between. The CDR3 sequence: CATEDRSYEQYF. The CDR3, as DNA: TGTGCCACAGAGGACAGATCCTACGAGCAGTACTTC.